One T cell receptor (beta chain) is described in this entry. The antigen is undetermined. The data originate from a study of shared clonotypes between healthy human individuals. Study-wide results and caveats: Around 5% was the fraction of naive CD4 clonotypes found shared across a handful of donors.

The CDR3 sequence is 14 residues long. Trimming removed 5 bases at V and 7 bases at J, with 15 bases between. Per the germline V gene, CDR1 is SGHTA and CDR2 is FQGNSA. TCRdb's copy holds only in-frame clones and misses some; the assay was immunoSEQ multiplex PCR. The sample includes approximately 2.1 million clones, 90% to 95% of them seen just once. The sample consisted of naive CD4+ T cells from PBMCs. Described subset: CD45RA+ positively selected. The TCR comes from a man younger than 35 in good health. Some clones in this sample may be carry-over from other donors' samples. The J gene is TRBJ2-1, the V gene TRBV7-2; the D gene is possibly TRBD1 (6 bases). CDR3 nucleotide sequence: TGTGCCAGCAGCGTAACCCGGGACACTAATGAGCAGTTCTTC. This sequence encodes CASSVTRDTNEQFF.